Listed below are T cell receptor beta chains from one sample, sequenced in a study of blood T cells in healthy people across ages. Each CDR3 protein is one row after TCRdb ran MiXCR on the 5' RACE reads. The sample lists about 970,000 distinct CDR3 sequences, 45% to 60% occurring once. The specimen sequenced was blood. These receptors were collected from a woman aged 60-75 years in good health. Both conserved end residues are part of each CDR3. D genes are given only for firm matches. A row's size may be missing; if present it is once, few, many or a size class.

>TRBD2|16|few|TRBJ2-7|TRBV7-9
TGTGCCAGCAGCCACGGGACTAGCGGGAGCGTCGACGAGCAGTACTTC
CASSHGTSGSVDEQYF
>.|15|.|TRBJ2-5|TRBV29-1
TGCAGCGTTGTGTTCGGCCCTATCGCCCAAGAGGCCCAGTACTTC
CSVVFGPIAQEAQYF
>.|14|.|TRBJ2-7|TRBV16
TGTGCCAGCAGCCAATCCGGGAGCACCTACGAGCAGTACTTC
CASSQSGSTYEQYF
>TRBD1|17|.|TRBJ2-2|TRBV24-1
TGTGCCACCAGTGATTTTAAACCGGGACAGCACACCGGGGAGCTGTTTTTT
CATSDFKPGQHTGELFF
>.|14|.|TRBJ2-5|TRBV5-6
TGTGCCAGCAGCGTCAGGGGATTCCAAGAGACCCAGTACTTC
CASSVRGFQETQYF
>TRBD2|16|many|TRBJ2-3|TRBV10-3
TGTGCCATCAGTGAGGCTACTAGCGGGAGGGGTGATACGCAGTATTTT
CAISEATSGRGDTQYF
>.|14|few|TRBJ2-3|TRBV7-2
TGTGCCAGCAGCTTAGCGCCGACAGGAGATACGCAGTATTTT
CASSLAPTGDTQYF
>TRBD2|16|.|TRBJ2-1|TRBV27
TGTGCCAGCAGTTTATTCACTAGCGGGATGGACAATGAGCAGTTCTTC
CASSLFTSGMDNEQFF
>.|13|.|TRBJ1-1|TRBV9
TGTGCCAGCAGCAAAGTATTGAACACTGAAGCTTTCTTT
CASSKVLNTEAFF
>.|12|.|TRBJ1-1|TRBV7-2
TGTGCCAGCATCGCTCCCGGCGTTGAAGCTTTCTTT
CASIAPGVEAFF
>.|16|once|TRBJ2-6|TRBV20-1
TGCAGTGCTAGAGACCTGCCTAACTCTGGGGCCAACGTCCTGACTTTC
CSARDLPNSGANVLTF
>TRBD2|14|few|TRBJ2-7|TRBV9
TGTGCCAGCAGAGCGGGACCCGGACCCTACGAGCAGTACTTC
CASRAGPGPYEQYF
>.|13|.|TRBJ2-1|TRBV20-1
TGCAGTGCTAGCAGGGTCACCTACAATGAGCAGTTCTTC
CSASRVTYNEQFF
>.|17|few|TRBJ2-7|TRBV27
TGTGCCAGCAGTTTTAAAATCGGGACGCCGAGCTCCTACGAGCAGTACTTC
CASSFKIGTPSSYEQYF
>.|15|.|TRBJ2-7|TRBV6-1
TGTGCCAGCATCGAATCCCTGCTAGGCCCCTACGAGCAGTACTTC
CASIESLLGPYEQYF
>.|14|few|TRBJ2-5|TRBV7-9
TGTGCCAGCTCCCCCCGGCTAGGCCAAGAGACCCAGTACTTC
CASSPRLGQETQYF
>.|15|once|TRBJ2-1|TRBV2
TGTGCCAGCAGCCGGGACTCTACTGGCTACAATGAGCAGTTCTTC
CASSRDSTGYNEQFF
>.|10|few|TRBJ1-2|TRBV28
TGTGCCACCGGACCCTATGGCTACACCTTC
CATGPYGYTF
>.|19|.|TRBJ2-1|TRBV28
TGTGCCAGCAGTTCCAGCAAACTTTACGGGGCCTCCTCCTACAATGAGCAGTTCTTC
CASSSSKLYGASSYNEQFF
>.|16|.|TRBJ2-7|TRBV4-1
TGCGCCAGCAGCCAAGAAGCACTCCACCAATACAATGAGCAGTACTTC
CASSQEALHQYNEQYF
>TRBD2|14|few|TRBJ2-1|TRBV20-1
TGCAGTGCTGACCGAGCGGGAGGAATCAATGAGCAGTTCTTC
CSADRAGGINEQFF
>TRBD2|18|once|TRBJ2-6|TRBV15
TGTGCCACCAGCAAAGGACTAGCGGGAGCCTCTGGGGCCAACGTCCTGACTTTC
CATSKGLAGASGANVLTF
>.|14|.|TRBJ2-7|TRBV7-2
TGTGCCAGCAGCTTCCCCCAGGAGTCCTACGAGCAGTACTTC
CASSFPQESYEQYF
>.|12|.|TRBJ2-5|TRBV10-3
TGTGCCATCGGTCAGAACCAAGAGACCCAGTACTTC
CAIGQNQETQYF
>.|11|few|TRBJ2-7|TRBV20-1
TGCAGTGCTAGGACCACCGTCGAGCAGTACTTC
CSARTTVEQYF
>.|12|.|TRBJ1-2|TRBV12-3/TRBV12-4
TGTGCCAGCAGTTTTCAGTGGTATGGCTACACCTTC
CASSFQWYGYTF
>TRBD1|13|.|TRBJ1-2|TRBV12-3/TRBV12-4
TGTGCCAGCAGCCCAAGGGGGACAGGTGGCTACACCTTC
CASSPRGTGGYTF
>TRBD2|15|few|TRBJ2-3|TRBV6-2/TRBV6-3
TGTGCCAGCAAAGAAGGGACTAGTGGGACAGATACGCAGTATTTT
CASKEGTSGTDTQYF
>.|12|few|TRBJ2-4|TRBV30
TGTGCCTGGAGTGTACTGGGAAACATTCAGTACTTC
CAWSVLGNIQYF
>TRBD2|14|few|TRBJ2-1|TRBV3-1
TGTGCCAGCCGTGGGACTAGCGGGACGAATGAGCAGTTCTTC
CASRGTSGTNEQFF
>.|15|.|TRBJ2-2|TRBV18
TGTGCCAGCTCACCAAGAGCAGCGAGCACCGGGGAGCTGTTTTTT
CASSPRAASTGELFF
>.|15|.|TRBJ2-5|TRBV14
TGTGCCAGCAGCCAAGCGTACGGATCCCAAGAGACCCAGTACTTC
CASSQAYGSQETQYF
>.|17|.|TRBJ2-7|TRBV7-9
TGTGCCAGCAGCTTAGATTTGGGGGCGGAGGGGACCTACGAGCAGTACTTC
CASSLDLGAEGTYEQYF
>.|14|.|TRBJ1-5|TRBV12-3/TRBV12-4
TGTGCCAGCAGTTTCGAAGTTAGCAATCAGCCCCAGCATTTT
CASSFEVSNQPQHF
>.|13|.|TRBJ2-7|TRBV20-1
TGCAGTGCTAGTGTGGGATTTGGCTACGAGCAGTACTTC
CSASVGFGYEQYF
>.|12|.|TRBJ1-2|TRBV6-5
TGTGCCAGCAGCCCAGGGTGGGATGGCTACACCTTC
CASSPGWDGYTF
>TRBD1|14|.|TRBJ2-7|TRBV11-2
TGTGCCAGCAGCTTAGCCCAACAGGGGTGGGAGCAGTACTTC
CASSLAQQGWEQYF
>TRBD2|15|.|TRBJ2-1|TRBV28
TGTGCCAGCAGCCAGACTAGCGGGAAATACAATGAGCAGTTCTTC
CASSQTSGKYNEQFF
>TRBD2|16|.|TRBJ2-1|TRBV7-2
TGTGCCAGCAGCTCGACTAGCGGGACTAGTGGGAATGAGCAGTTCTTC
CASSSTSGTSGNEQFF
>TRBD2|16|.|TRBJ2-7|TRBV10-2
TGCGCCAGCAGTGACACAGGCGGGACTAGGCCCTACGAGCAGTACTTC
CASSDTGGTRPYEQYF
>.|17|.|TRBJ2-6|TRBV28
TGTGCCAGCAGTTCTGCCCAGTCGTTCTGGGGGGCCAACGTCCTGACTTTC
CASSSAQSFWGANVLTF
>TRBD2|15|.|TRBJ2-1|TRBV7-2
TGTGCCAGCAGCTTACCCTTAGGGGCGGGGGATGAGCAGTTCTTC
CASSLPLGAGDEQFF
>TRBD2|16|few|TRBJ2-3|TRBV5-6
TGTGCCAGCAGCACGGGACTAGCGGGAGGGTCTAATACGCAGTATTTT
CASSTGLAGGSNTQYF
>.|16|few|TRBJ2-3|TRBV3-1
TGTGCCAGCAGCCAAAGATACGGTATTGGGTCAGATACGCAGTATTTT
CASSQRYGIGSDTQYF
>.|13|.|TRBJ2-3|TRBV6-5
TGTGCCAGCAGACTTATTAGCACAGATACGCAGTATTTT
CASRLISTDTQYF
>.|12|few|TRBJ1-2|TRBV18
TGTGCCAGCTCACGCGACAGGAGTGGCTACACCTTC
CASSRDRSGYTF
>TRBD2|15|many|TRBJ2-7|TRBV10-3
TGTGCCATCAGTGATCAAGCGGGAGGCCCGTACGAGCAGTACTTC
CAISDQAGGPYEQYF
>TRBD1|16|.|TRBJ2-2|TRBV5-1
TGCGCCAGCAGCTTGGCCTCTACAGGGGGGACCGGGGAGCTGTTTTTT
CASSLASTGGTGELFF
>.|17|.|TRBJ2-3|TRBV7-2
TGTGCCAGCAGCTTAGTACCCGGACCGGACGGCACAGATACGCAGTATTTT
CASSLVPGPDGTDTQYF
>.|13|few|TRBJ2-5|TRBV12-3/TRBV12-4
TGTGCCAGCAGCGGGATAGCGGAAGAGACCCAGTACTTC
CASSGIAEETQYF
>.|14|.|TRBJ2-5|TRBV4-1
TGCGCCAGCAGCACCGGATGGGCGGCAGAGACCCAGTACTTC
CASSTGWAAETQYF
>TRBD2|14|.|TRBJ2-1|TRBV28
TGTGCCAGCAGTTTTGGGGGGGTGTGGAATGAGCAGTTCTTC
CASSFGGVWNEQFF
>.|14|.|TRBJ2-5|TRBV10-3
TGTGCCATCAGTCCCGGGACACGGAAAGAGACCCAGTACTTC
CAISPGTRKETQYF
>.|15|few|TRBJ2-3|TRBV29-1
TGCAGCGTTGGACCGAGGACCTCCCCAGGTGATACGCAGTATTTT
CSVGPRTSPGDTQYF
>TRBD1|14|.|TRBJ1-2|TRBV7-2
TGTGCCAGCAGCTGGAACAGGGGGCGCGGTGGCTACACCTTC
CASSWNRGRGGYTF